This T cell receptor beta chain was observed in a study of T cells in Graves' hyperthyroidism and ophthalmopathy. The table lists this clonotype with many counts. Amplified regions were TCR beta CDR3 sequences from RNA transcripts. HTBI primers were the set used in a first-round RT-PCR of the TCR CDR3. TCRdb recomputed calls from the multiplex PCR reads with MiXCR, one row per CDR3 protein. This table has around 380,000 distinct CDR3 sequences, around an eighth appearing once. The receptor was isolated from a man aged 25 to 45 with Graves' hyperthyroidism that later progressed to Graves' ophthalmopathy. Material: blood.

CDR3 amino acids: CASSGGRDYGYTF. For the CDR3, the DNA is TGTGCCAGCTCTGGGGGGCGGGACTATGGCTACACCTTC. The chain uses TRBV28 and TRBJ1-2; weak D call: TRBD1 (6 bases). V was cut by 8 bases and J by 3 bases, with 13 bases left in between. From germline, CDR1 is MDHEN and CDR2 SYDVKM. This CDR3 is 13 amino acids long.